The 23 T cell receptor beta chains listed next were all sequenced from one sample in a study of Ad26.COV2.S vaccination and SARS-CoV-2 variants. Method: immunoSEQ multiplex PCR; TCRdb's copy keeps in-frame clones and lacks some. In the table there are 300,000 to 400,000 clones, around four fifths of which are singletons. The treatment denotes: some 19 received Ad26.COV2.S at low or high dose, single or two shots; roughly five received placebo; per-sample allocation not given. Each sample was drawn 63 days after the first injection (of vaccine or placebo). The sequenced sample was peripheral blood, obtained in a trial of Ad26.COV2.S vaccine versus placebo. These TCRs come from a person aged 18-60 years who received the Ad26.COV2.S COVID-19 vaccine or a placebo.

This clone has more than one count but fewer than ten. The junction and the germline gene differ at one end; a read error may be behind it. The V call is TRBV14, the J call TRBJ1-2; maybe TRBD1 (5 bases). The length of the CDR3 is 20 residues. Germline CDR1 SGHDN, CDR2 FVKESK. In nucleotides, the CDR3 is TGTGCCAGCAGCCCTCCCGTCCGAAGGGGAGGTTCTTTGAGGCTATTGGAATTCGCCTTC. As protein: CASSPPVRRGGSLRLLEFAF.

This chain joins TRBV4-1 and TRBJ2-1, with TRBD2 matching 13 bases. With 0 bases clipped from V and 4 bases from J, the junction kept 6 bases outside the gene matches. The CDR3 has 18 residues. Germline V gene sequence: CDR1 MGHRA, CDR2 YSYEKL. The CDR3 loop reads CASSQDRTSGGVYNEQFF. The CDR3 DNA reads TGCGCCAGCAGCCAAGATCGGACTAGCGGGGGAGTTTACAATGAGCAGTTCTTC.

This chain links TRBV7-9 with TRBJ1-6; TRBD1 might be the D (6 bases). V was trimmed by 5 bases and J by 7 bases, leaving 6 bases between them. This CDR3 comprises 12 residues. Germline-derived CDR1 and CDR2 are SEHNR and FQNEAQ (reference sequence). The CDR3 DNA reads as TGTGCCAGCAGCAGGGGGAATTCACCCCTCCACTTT. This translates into CASSRGNSPLHF. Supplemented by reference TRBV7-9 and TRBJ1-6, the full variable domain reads DTGVSQNPRHKITKRGQNVTFRCDPISEHNRLYWYRQTLGQGPEFLTYFQNEAQLEKSRLLSDRFSAERPKGSFSTLEIQRTEQGDSAMYLCASSRGNSPLHFGNGTRLTVT.

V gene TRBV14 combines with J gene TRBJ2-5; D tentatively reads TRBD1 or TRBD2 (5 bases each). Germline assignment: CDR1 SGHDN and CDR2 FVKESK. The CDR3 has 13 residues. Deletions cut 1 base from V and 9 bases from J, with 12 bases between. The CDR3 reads CASSQGDARAQYF. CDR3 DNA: TGTGCCAGCAGCCAAGGGGACGCCAGGGCCCAGTACTTC.

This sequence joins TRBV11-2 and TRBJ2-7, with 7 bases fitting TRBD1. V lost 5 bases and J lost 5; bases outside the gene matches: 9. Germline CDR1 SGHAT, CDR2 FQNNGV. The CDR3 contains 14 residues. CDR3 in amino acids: CASSPRQGEHEQYF. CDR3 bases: TGTGCCAGCAGCCCCCGACAGGGTGAGCACGAGCAGTACTTC.

The CDR3: CASSPRVGDTEAFF. The CDR3 DNA reads TGTGCCAGCAGCCCGAGGGTTGGCGACACTGAAGCTTTCTTT. The rearrangement uses TRBV7-9 and TRBJ1-1; no clear D gene. Germline V lookup: CDR1 SEHNR, CDR2 FQNEAQ (reference sequence). Trimming took off 5 bases at V and 3 bases at J, with 13 bases between the two ends. This CDR3 has 14 amino acids.

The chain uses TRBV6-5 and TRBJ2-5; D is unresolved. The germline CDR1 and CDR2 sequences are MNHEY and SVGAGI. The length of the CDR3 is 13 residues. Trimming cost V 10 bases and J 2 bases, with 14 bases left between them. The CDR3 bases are TGTGCCACCCAAACGTGGGGACAAGAGACCCAGTACTTC. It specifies CATQTWGQETQYF.

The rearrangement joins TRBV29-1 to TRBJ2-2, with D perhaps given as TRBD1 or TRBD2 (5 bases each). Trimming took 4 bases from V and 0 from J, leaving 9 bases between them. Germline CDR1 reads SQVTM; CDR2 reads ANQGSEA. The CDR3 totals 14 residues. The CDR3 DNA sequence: TGCAGCGTTGGAGAGGGGTCGAACACCGGGGAGCTGTTTTTT. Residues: CSVGEGSNTGELFF.

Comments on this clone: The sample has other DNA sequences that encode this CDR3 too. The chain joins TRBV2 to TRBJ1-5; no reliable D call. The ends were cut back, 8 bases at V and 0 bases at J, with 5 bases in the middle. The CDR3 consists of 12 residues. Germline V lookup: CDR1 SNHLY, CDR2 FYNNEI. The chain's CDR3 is CASSDSNQPQHF. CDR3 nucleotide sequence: TGTGCCAGCTCAGATAGCAATCAGCCCCAGCATTTT.

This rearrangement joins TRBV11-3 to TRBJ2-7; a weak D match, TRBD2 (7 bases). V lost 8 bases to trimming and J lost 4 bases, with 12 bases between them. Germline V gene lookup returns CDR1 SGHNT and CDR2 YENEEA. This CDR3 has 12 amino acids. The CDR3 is CASGGARYEQYF. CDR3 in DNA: TGTGCCAGCGGGGGGGCAAGGTACGAGCAGTACTTC.

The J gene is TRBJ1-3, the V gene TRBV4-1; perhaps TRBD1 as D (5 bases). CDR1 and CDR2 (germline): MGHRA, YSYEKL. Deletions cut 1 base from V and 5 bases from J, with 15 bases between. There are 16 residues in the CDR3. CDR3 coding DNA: TGCGCCAGCAGCCAAGTTTCAGGGTTTGGTCGAAACACCATATATTTT. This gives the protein CASSQVSGFGRNTIYF.

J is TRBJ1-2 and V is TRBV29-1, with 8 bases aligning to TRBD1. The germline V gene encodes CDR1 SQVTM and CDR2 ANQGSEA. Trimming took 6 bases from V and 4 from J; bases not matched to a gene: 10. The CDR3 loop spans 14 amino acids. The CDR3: CSVVTGGSVYGYTF. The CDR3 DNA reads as TGCAGCGTGGTCACAGGGGGTAGCGTCTATGGCTACACCTTC.

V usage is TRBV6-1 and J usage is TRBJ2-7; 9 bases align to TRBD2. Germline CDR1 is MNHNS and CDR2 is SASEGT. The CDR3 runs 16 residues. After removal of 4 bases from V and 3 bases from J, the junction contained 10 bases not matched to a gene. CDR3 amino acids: CASSVSSSGGLYEQYF. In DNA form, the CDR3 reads TGTGCCAGCAGTGTGTCGTCGAGCGGGGGGCTCTACGAGCAGTACTTC.

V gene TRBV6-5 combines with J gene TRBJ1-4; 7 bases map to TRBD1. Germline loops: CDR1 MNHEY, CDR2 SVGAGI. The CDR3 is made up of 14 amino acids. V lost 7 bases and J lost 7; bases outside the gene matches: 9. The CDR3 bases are TGTGCCAGCACCCTTGACAGGGTTCGTGAAAAACTGTTTTTT. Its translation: CASTLDRVREKLFF.

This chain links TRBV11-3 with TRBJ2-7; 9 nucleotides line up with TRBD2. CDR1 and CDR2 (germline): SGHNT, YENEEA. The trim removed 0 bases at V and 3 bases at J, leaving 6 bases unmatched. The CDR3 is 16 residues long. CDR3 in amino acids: CASSLEGSGGLYEQYF. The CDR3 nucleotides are TGTGCCAGCAGCTTAGAAGGTAGCGGGGGCCTCTACGAGCAGTACTTC.

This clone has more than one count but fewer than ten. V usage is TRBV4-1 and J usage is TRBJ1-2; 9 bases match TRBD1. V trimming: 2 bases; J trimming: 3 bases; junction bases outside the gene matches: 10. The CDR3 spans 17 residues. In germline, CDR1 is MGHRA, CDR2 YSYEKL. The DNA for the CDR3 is TGCGCCAGCAGCCAACCACATGGACAGGGGCGGGACTATGGCTACACCTTC. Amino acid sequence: CASSQPHGQGRDYGYTF.

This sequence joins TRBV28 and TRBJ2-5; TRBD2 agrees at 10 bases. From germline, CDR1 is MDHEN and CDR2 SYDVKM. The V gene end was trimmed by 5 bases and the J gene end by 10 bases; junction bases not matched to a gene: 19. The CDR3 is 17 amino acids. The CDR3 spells CASSTGTSERLSGDQYF. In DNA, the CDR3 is TGTGCCAGCAGTACCGGGACTAGCGAACGCTTGAGTGGGGACCAGTACTTC.

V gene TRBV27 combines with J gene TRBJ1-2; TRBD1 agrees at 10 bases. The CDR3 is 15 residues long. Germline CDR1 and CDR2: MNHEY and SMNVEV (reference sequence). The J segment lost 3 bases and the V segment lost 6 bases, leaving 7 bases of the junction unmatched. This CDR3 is CASRFGTGADYGYTF. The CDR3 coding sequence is TGTGCCAGCAGGTTCGGGACAGGGGCAGACTATGGCTACACCTTC.

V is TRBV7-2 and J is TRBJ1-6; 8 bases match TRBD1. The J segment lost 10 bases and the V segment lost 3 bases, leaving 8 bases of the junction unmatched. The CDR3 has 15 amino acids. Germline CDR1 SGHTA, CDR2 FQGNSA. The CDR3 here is CASSFRTGYGSPLHF. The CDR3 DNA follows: TGTGCCAGCAGCTTCCGGACAGGGTATGGCTCACCCCTCCACTTT.

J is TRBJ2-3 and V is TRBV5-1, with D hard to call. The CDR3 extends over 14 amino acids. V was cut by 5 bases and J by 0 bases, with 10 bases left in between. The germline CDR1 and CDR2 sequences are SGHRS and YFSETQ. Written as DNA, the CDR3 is TGCGCCAGCAGGACCGGCCCAAGCACAGATACGCAGTATTTT. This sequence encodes CASRTGPSTDTQYF. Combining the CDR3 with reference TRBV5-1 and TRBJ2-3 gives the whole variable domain KAGVTQTPRYLIKTRGQQVTLSCSPISGHRSVSWYQQTPGQGLQFLFEYFSETQRNKGNFPGRFSGRQFSNSRSEMNVSTLELGDSALYLCASRTGPSTDTQYFGPGTRLTVL.

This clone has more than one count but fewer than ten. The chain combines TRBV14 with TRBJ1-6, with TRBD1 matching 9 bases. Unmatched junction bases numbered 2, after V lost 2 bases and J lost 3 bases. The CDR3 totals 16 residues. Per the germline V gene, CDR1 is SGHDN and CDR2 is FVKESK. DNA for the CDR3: TGTGCCAGCAGCCAACGACAGGGGGTCTATAATTCACCCCTCCACTTT. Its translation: CASSQRQGVYNSPLHF.

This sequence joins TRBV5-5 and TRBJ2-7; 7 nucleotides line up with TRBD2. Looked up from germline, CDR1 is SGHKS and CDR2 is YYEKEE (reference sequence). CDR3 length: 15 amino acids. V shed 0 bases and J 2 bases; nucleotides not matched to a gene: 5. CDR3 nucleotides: TGTGCCAGCAGCTTGGTCCCCGGGGGGACCTACGAGCAGTACTTC. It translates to CASSLVPGGTYEQYF.

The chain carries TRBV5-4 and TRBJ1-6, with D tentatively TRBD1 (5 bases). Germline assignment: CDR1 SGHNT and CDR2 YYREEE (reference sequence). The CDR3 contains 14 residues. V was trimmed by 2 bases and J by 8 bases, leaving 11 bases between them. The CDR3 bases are TGTGCCAGCAGCTTAGTCGGGGGTGATTCACCCCTCCACTTT. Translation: CASSLVGGDSPLHF. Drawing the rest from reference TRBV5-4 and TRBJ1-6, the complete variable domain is ETGVTQSPTHLIKTRGQQVTLRCSSQSGHNTVSWYQQALGQGPQFIFQYYREEENGRGNFPPRFSGLQFPNYSSELNVNALELDDSALYLCASSLVGGDSPLHFGNGTRLTVT.